Presented here are 13 T cell receptor beta chains from one specimen sequenced in a study of OX40 agonist ivuxolimab in advanced cancers. Here immunoSEQ multiplex PCR was the method, and the copy in TCRdb shows in-frame clones only, minus some. The table records around 33,000 clones, about four fifths of them present only once. Material: CD4+ or CD8+ T cells sorted from blood, obtained in a trial of the OX40 agonist ivuxolimab. Source of these receptors: an adult with an advanced solid tumor such as melanoma, head and neck, liver or kidney cancer.

The rearrangement joins TRBV6-6 to TRBJ1-2, with D uncertain. The CDR3 sequence is 10 residues long. Between the trimmed V and J ends, which lost 9 bases and 6 bases, there was a span of 8 bases. Germline V lookup: CDR1 MNHNY, CDR2 SVGAGI (reference sequence). CDR3 sequence reads: CASLRNGYTF. For the CDR3, the DNA is TGTGCCAGTCTTCGTAATGGCTACACCTTC.

This clone has just one count. The V call is TRBV19, the J call TRBJ2-2, with D tentatively TRBD1 (6 bases). V gave up 6 bases and J gave up 2 bases, with 13 bases separating them. The germline V gene has CDR1 LNHDA and CDR2 SQIVND (reference sequence). This CDR3 comprises 15 residues. The CDR3 is CASSIQGGNTGELFF. As DNA, the CDR3 is TGTGCCAGTAGCATCCAAGGGGGTAACACCGGGGAGCTGTTTTTT.

This chain connects TRBV14 to TRBJ2-7; D unresolved. This CDR3 has 14 amino acids. Germline V CDR1 and CDR2: SGHDN, FVKESK. Between the trimmed V and J ends, which lost 4 bases and 3 bases, there was a span of 13 bases. CDR3 DNA sequence: TGTGCCAGCAGCCCCGTTTGGAGTGGCTACGAGCAGTACTTC. As protein: CASSPVWSGYEQYF.

Only a few counts were recorded for this clone. The chain joins TRBV5-4 to TRBJ2-1; the match to TRBD2 covers 9 bases. The length of the CDR3 is 14 residues. CDR1 and CDR2 from the germline V gene are SGHNT and YYREEE (reference sequence). V shed 2 bases and J 7 bases; nucleotides not matched to a gene: 4. DNA for the CDR3: TGTGCCAGCAGCTTTGGGACTAGCATTAATGAGCAGTTCTTC. It translates to CASSFGTSINEQFF.

There are a few counts of this clone. This sequence joins TRBV11-3 and TRBJ2-3, with TRBD1 identical over 7 bases. Germline lookup yields CDR1 SGHNT and CDR2 YENEEA. Unmatched junction bases numbered 8, after V lost 5 bases and J lost 6 bases. This CDR3 spans 14 amino acids. Here the CDR3 DNA reads TGTGCCAGCAGCCCTCGACAGGGTTCGGATACGCAGTATTTT. This encodes CASSPRQGSDTQYF.

The rearrangement joins TRBV2 to TRBJ1-6, with D unclear. There are 16 residues in the CDR3. Trimming took off 4 bases at V and 7 bases at J, with 17 bases between the two ends. Germline CDR1 is SNHLY and CDR2 is FYNNEI. The CDR3 region is CASSGASRAQNSPLHF. CDR3 nucleotide sequence: TGTGCCAGCAGTGGAGCGTCGAGGGCCCAGAATTCACCCCTCCACTTT. The complete variable domain, with remaining parts taken from reference TRBV2 and TRBJ1-6, reads EPEVTQTPSHQVTQMGQEVILRCVPISNHLYFYWYRQILGQKVEFLVSFYNNEISEKSEIFDDQFSVERPDGSNFTLKIRSTKLEDSAMYFCASSGASRAQNSPLHFGNGTRLTVT.

V gene TRBV5-4 combines with J gene TRBJ2-7, with 12 bases that match TRBD1. The V gene end was trimmed by 0 bases and the J gene end by 4 bases; junction bases not matched to a gene: 14. CDR3 length: 19 residues. The germline CDR1 and CDR2 sequences are SGHNT and YYREEE (reference sequence). For the CDR3, the DNA is TGTGCCAGCAGCTTGGAGGGGACAGGGGGCTTGGGCGGGCGTTACGAGCAGTACTTC. Its protein product is CASSLEGTGGLGGRYEQYF.

V and J are TRBV7-2 and TRBJ1-2; D ambiguous. V was trimmed by 3 bases and J by 6 bases, leaving 11 bases between them. The V gene's germline CDR1 is SGHTA and CDR2 FQGNSA. CDR3 length: 13 residues. Here the CDR3 reads CASSFRTLDGYTF. The CDR3 DNA follows: TGTGCCAGCAGCTTCCGGACTTTGGATGGCTACACCTTC.

This clone was seen once. This sequence joins TRBV2 and TRBJ2-6; D is uncertain. The V end was cut by 1 base, the J end by 2 bases, with 12 bases between. Germline CDR1 and CDR2: SNHLY and FYNNEI. CDR3 length: 17 amino acids. The CDR3 sequence: CASSEGLTLAGANVLTF. CDR3 nucleotide sequence: TGTGCCAGCAGTGAAGGACTTACTTTGGCTGGGGCCAACGTCCTGACTTTC. The full variable domain, completed using reference TRBV2 and TRBJ2-6, is EPEVTQTPSHQVTQMGQEVILRCVPISNHLYFYWYRQILGQKVEFLVSFYNNEISEKSEIFDDQFSVERPDGSNFTLKIRSTKLEDSAMYFCASSEGLTLAGANVLTFGAGSRLTVL.

V usage is TRBV5-8 and J usage is TRBJ1-6; 7 bases are shared with TRBD1. Germline lookup yields CDR1 SGHTS and CDR2 YDEGEE. The CDR3 consists of 14 residues. J gave up 7 bases and V 2 bases, and 3 bases lay outside the gene matches. The CDR3 bases are TGTGCCAGCAGCTTTGACAGGGCGAATTCACCCCTCCACTTT. This sequence encodes CASSFDRANSPLHF. Full variable domain (rest looked up from reference TRBV5-8 and TRBJ1-6): EAGVTQSPTHLIKTRGQQATLRCSPISGHTSVYWYQQALGLGLQFLLWYDEGEERNRGNFPPRFSGRQFPNYSSELNVNALELEDSALYLCASSFDRANSPLHFGNGTRLTVT.

V is TRBV7-3 and J is TRBJ2-1; no clear D. The CDR3 loop spans 13 amino acids. V was cut by 5 bases and J by 4 bases, with 9 bases left in between. The germline V gene has CDR1 SGHTA and CDR2 FQGTGA. CDR3 protein: CASSPEIYNEQFF. CDR3 DNA: TGTGCCAGCAGCCCGGAAATATACAATGAGCAGTTCTTC. The full variable domain, rest sourced from reference TRBV7-3 and TRBJ2-1, is GAGVSQTPSNKVTEKGKYVELRCDPISGHTALYWYRQSLGQGPEFLIYFQGTGAADDSGLPNDRFFAVRPEGSVSTLKIQRTERGDSAVYLCASSPEIYNEQFFGPGTRLTVL.

The rearrangement links TRBV27 to TRBJ2-3, with 8 bases fitting TRBD2. V lost 5 bases and J lost 0; bases outside the gene matches: 4. There are 15 residues in the CDR3. Germline CDR1 MNHEY, CDR2 SMNVEV (reference sequence). The CDR3, as DNA: TGTGCCAGCAGTACGTTAGCGGGGAGCACAGATACGCAGTATTTT. This translates into CASSTLAGSTDTQYF.

The chain employs TRBV5-4 and TRBJ2-6; TRBD1 matches at 7 bases. The CDR3 length is 18 residues. V trimming: 4 bases; J trimming: 2 bases; junction bases outside the gene matches: 12. CDR1 and CDR2 (germline): SGHNT, YYREEE (reference sequence). This CDR3 reads CASSRPGQARTGANVLTF. The CDR3 region has the DNA TGTGCCAGCAGCAGGCCAGGACAGGCCAGAACTGGGGCCAACGTCCTGACTTTC.